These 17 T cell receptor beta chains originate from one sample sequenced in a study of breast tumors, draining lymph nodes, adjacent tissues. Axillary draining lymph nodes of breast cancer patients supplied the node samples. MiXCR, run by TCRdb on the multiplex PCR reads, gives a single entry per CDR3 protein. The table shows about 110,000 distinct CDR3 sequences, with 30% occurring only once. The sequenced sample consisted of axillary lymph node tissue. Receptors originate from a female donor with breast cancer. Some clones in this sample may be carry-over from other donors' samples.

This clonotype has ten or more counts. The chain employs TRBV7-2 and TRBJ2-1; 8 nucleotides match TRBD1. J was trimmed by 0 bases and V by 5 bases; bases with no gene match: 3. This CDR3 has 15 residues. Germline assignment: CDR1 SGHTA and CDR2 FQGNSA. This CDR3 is CASSRTGFSYNEQFF. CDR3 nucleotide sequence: TGTGCCAGCAGCCGGACAGGGTTCTCCTACAATGAGCAGTTCTTC.

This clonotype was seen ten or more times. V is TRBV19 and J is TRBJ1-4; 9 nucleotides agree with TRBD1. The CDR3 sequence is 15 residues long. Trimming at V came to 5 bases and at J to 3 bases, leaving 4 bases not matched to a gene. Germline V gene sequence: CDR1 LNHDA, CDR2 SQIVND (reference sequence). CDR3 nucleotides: TGTGCCAGTAGTCCTACAGGGGGCTCTAATGAAAAACTGTTTTTT. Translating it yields CASSPTGGSNEKLFF.

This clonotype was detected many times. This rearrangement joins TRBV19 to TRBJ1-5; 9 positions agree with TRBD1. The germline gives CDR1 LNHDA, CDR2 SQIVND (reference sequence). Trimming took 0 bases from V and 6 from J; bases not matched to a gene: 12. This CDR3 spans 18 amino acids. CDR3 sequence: CASSIDHSGTGLTQPQHF. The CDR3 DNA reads TGTGCCAGTAGTATAGATCACTCCGGGACAGGGCTTACTCAGCCCCAGCATTTT.

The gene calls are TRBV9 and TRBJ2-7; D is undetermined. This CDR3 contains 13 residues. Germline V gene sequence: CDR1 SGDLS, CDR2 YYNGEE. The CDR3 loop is CARDLGRSYEQYF. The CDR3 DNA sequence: TGTGCTAGAGATCTTGGCAGATCCTACGAGCAGTACTTC.

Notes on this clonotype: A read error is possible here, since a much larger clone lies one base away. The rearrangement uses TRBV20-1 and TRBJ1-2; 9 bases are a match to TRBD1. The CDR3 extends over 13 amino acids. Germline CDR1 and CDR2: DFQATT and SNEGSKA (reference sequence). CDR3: CSASDDRGGGYIF. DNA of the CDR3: TGCAGTGCTAGCGATGACAGGGGGGGGGGCTACATCTTC.

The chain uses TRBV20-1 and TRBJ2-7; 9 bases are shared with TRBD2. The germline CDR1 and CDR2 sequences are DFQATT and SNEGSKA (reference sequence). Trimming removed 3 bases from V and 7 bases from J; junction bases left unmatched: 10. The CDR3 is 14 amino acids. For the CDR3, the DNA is TGCAGTGCTAGTAAAGGCGGGGGGGCGCGAGAGCAGTACTTC. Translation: CSASKGGGAREQYF.

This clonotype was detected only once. CDR3 sequence: CASSFPTSGSTDTQYF. In DNA, the CDR3 is TGTGCCAGCAGCTTTCCGACTAGCGGGAGCACAGATACGCAGTATTTT. The chain recombines TRBV7-2 with TRBJ2-3, with 10 bases identical to TRBD2. CDR3 length equals 16 residues. Losses at the gene ends were 3 bases for V and 0 bases for J; bases not matched to a gene: 3. Per germline, CDR1 SGHTA and CDR2 FQGNSA.

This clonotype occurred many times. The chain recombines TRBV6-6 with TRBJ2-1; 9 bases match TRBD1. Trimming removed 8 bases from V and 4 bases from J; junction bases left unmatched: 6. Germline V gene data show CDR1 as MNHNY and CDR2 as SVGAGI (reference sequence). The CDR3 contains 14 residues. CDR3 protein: CASGRDRAYNEQFF. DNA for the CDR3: TGTGCCAGCGGCCGGGACAGGGCTTACAATGAGCAGTTCTTC.

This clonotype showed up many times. The DNA of the CDR3 is TGTGCCAGCTCCCCGATCGTAAACACCGGGGAGCTGTTTTTT. Protein product: CASSPIVNTGELFF. The J gene is TRBJ2-2, the V gene TRBV18; no reliable D call. Germline V CDR1 and CDR2: KGHSH, LQKENI. This CDR3 is built from 14 residues. The V and J ends lost 6 bases and 2 bases respectively, with 10 bases between them.

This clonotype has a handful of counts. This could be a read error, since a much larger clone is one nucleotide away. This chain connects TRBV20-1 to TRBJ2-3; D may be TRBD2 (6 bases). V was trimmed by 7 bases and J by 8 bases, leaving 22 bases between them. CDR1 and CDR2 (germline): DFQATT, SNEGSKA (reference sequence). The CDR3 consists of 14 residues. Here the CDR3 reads CSVRRELWAATQYF. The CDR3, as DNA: TGCAGTGTCAGGCGGGAACTGTGGGCAGCTACGCAGTATTTT.

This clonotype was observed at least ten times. The CDR3 sequence is CASGPGLAAMGANVLTF. CDR3 bases: TGCGCCAGCGGTCCGGGACTAGCTGCAATGGGGGCCAACGTCCTGACTTTC. The chain links TRBV5-1 to TRBJ2-6; 9 bases line up with TRBD2. The V segment lost 7 bases and the J segment 4 bases; nucleotides outside the gene matches: 12. Germline V gene sequence: CDR1 SGHRS, CDR2 YFSETQ. This CDR3 is built from 17 residues. The entire variable domain, with the rest obtained from reference TRBV5-1 and TRBJ2-6, is as follows: KAGVTQTPRYLIKTRGQQVTLSCSPISGHRSVSWYQQTPGQGLQFLFEYFSETQRNKGNFPGRFSGRQFSNSRSEMNVSTLELGDSALYLCASGPGLAAMGANVLTFGAGSRLTVL.

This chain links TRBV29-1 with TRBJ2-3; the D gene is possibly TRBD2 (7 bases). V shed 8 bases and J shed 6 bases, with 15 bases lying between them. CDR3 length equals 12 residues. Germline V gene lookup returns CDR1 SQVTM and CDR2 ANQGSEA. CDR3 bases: TGCAGCCCCGGGGGGCCTTGGGATACGCAGTATTTT. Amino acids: CSPGGPWDTQYF.

CDR3 protein: CASSESFGSLSDTQYF. In nucleotides, the CDR3 is TGCGCCAGCAGTGAGTCTTTCGGGAGCCTATCAGATACGCAGTATTTT. This chain links TRBV10-1 with TRBJ2-3; weak D call: TRBD2 (6 bases). This CDR3 has 16 residues. Germline CDR1 is WNHNN and CDR2 is SYGVQD (reference sequence). Trimming stripped 0 bases from V and 4 bases from J, with 14 bases between.

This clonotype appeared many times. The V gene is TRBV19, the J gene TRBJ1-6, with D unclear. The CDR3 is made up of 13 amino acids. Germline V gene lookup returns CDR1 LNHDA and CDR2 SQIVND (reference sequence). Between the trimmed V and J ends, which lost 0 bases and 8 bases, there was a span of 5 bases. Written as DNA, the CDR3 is TGTGCCAGTAGTATAGATCGGTATTCACCCCTCCACTTT. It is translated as CASSIDRYSPLHF.

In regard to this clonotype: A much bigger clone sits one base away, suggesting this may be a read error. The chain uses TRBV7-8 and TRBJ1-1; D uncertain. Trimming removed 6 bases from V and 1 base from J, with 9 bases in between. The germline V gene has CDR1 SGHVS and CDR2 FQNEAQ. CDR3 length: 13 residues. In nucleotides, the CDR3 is TGTGCCAGCAGGTTGGGCCCGAACACTGAAGCTTTCTTT. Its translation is CASRLGPNTEAFF.

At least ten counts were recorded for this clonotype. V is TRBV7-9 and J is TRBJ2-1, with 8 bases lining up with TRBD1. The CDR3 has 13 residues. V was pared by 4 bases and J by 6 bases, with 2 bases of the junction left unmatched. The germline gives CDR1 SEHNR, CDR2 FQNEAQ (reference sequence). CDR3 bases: TGTGCCAGCAGCTCAGGACAGGGCAATGAGCAGTTCTTC. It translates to CASSSGQGNEQFF. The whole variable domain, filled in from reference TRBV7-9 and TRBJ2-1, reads DTGVSQNPRHKITKRGQNVTFRCDPISEHNRLYWYRQTLGQGPEFLTYFQNEAQLEKSRLLSDRFSAERPKGSFSTLEIQRTEQGDSAMYLCASSSGQGNEQFFGPGTRLTVL.

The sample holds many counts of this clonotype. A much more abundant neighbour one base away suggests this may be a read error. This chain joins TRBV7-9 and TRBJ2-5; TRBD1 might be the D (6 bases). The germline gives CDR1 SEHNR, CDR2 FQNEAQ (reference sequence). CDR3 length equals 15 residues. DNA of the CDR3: TGTGCCAGCAGCTTAGCGGGGGCCTCTCAAGAGACCCAGCACTTC. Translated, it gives CASSLAGASQETQHF.